This T cell receptor beta chain came from a study of T cell repertoires in aging, cancer and after chemotherapy. Background on the study: The whole study produced a dataset of millions of TCR reads.

Amplification of TCR beta used genomic DNA extracted from peripheral blood. The CDR3 is 15 residues long. V was clipped by 5 bases and J by 0 bases; unmatched bases: 3. Looked up from germline, CDR1 is LNHDA and CDR2 is SQIVND (reference sequence). In its sample, this clonotype is large. No antigen is known for it. Study results and limitations: Healthy donors lost TCR diversity with age mainly through richness, cancer patients through richness and evenness. In each cancer cohort, median generation probability increased across chemotherapy, suggesting thymic output rebounded.

Rearranged V-D-J TRB sequences were amplified with a mixed TRB-A/B primer pool. One entry per CDR3 protein results from TCRdb running MiXCR on the multiplex PCR reads. Found here are 3,700 or so distinct CDR3 sequences, more than 25% of them singletons; the top ten hold around 19%. Source material: blood. This sequence originates from a human donor with a solid tumor. This chain links TRBV19 with TRBJ2-1; TRBD2 matches 8 bases. Here the CDR3 reads CASSATSGSYNEQFF. CDR3 coding DNA: TGTGCCAGTAGTGCTACTAGCGGCTCCTACAATGAGCAGTTCTTC.